These 20 T cell receptor beta chains originate from one sample sequenced in a study of blood T cell repertoires in COVID-19. Sequenced by immunoSEQ multiplex PCR; TCRdb stores in-frame clones only, minus some. The sample records approximately 49,000 clones, roughly four fifths being singletons. What was sequenced was peripheral blood. The receptors shown here come from a human donor with acute or convalescent COVID-19. The donor label of this sample is uncertain.

The V gene is TRBV3-1 (or the pseudogene TRBV3-2), the J gene TRBJ1-1; D is perhaps TRBD1 (5 bases). Trimming stripped 8 bases from V and 4 bases from J, with 14 bases between. The germline V gene encodes CDR1 LGHDT and CDR2 YNNKEL (reference sequence). The CDR3 length is 13 residues. The CDR3 loop reads CASRGGSGTEAFF. The CDR3, as DNA: TGTGCCAGCCGCGGGGGTTCGGGCACTGAAGCTTTCTTT.

The CDR3 sequence is CASSSLPGTGASYEQYF. The CDR3 DNA sequence: TGTGCCAGCAGCTCCCTCCCCGGGACAGGGGCTTCCTACGAGCAGTACTTC. This chain uses TRBV7-2 with TRBJ2-7, with TRBD1 matching over 10 bases. Germline trimming cut 4 bases from V and 1 base from J; bases unmatched to any gene: 10. This CDR3 is built from 17 residues. CDR1 is SGHTA, CDR2 FQGNSA, per germline.

The chain recombines TRBV11-2 with TRBJ2-5; TRBD2 matches at 11 bases. This CDR3 has 16 amino acids. The junction had 2 bases not matched to a gene; V was cut back by 1 base and J by 1 base. Per germline, CDR1 SGHAT and CDR2 FQNNGV. In DNA form, the CDR3 reads TGTGCCAGCAGCTTAGGAGGACTAGCGGGCCAAGAGACCCAGTACTTC. It codes for CASSLGGLAGQETQYF.

J is TRBJ2-7 and V is TRBV18; a possible D gene is TRBD1 (6 bases). This CDR3 comprises 20 residues. Germline assignment: CDR1 KGHSH and CDR2 LQKENI. Trimming pared 3 bases from V and 2 bases from J, leaving 29 bases between. This chain's CDR3 is CASSPRGSLQGSANPYEQYF. CDR3 nucleotides: TGTGCCAGCTCACCTCGAGGTTCGTTACAGGGAAGTGCGAACCCCTACGAGCAGTACTTC.

Written as DNA, the CDR3 is TGTGCCAGCCGGACAGGGGGGTTCTCTGGAAACACCATATATTTT. It translates to CASRTGGFSGNTIYF. The chain recombines TRBV6-5 with TRBJ1-3; TRBD1 aligns across 10 bases. After removal of 8 bases from V and 0 bases from J, the junction contained 4 bases not matched to a gene. CDR1 is MNHEY and CDR2 is SVGAGI in the germline V gene. The CDR3 has 15 residues.

The chain joins TRBV6-5 to TRBJ2-3, with 7 bases that match TRBD2. Germline assignment: CDR1 MNHEY and CDR2 SVGAGI. The V and J ends lost 7 bases and 5 bases, in that order; junction bases with no gene match: 12. There are 15 residues in the CDR3. The CDR3 protein is CASTALGGIGDTQYF. In nucleotides, the CDR3 is TGTGCCAGCACCGCACTCGGGGGGATTGGAGATACGCAGTATTTT.

The chain carries TRBV18 and TRBJ2-7, with D possibly matching TRBD1 (6 bases). The germline V gene has CDR1 KGHSH and CDR2 LQKENI. With 3 bases removed from V and 2 bases from J, the gap between germline ends came to 20 bases. The CDR3 totals 17 residues. The CDR3 DNA follows: TGTGCCAGCTCACCTAATGCGCAGGGGCTATCAACCTACGAGCAGTACTTC. It is translated as CASSPNAQGLSTYEQYF.

V and J are TRBV19 and TRBJ1-1; TRBD1 matches 7 bases. Germline V gene lookup returns CDR1 LNHDA and CDR2 SQIVND (reference sequence). The CDR3 length is 13 residues. J was trimmed by 12 bases and V by 5 bases; bases with no gene match: 12. The CDR3: CASSLTNRGDPFF. For the CDR3, the DNA is TGTGCCAGTAGTCTTACGAACAGGGGTGATCCTTTCTTT.

The chain has TRBV30 and TRBJ1-3; tentative D call: TRBD1 (5 bases). Trimming cost V 3 bases and J 3 bases, with 12 bases left between them. The CDR3 is 14 amino acids. CDR1 GTSNPN and CDR2 SVGIG come from the germline V gene (reference sequence). The CDR3 here is CAWRLQGHGNTIYF. The DNA of the CDR3 is TGTGCCTGGAGGTTGCAGGGTCATGGAAACACCATATATTTT.

This clone was recorded only once. The chain recombines TRBV7-2 with TRBJ1-1, with a weak D call TRBD1 (6 bases). Between the trimmed V and J ends, which lost 1 base and 4 bases, there was a span of 16 bases. This CDR3 contains 16 residues. Germline CDR1 and CDR2: SGHTA and FQGNSA. The CDR3 bases are TGTGCCAGCAGCTTAGTGGGAGGGGGGGAAGGCACTGAAGCTTTCTTT. Encoded protein: CASSLVGGGEGTEAFF.

The chain is built from TRBV5-1 and TRBJ2-3; D is perhaps TRBD1 (6 bases). The CDR3 spans 15 residues. Germline-derived CDR1 and CDR2 are SGHRS and YFSETQ. Trimming cost V 4 bases and J 4 bases, with 16 bases left between them. CDR3 amino acids: CASSISRGEADTQYF. CDR3 coding DNA: TGCGCCAGCAGCATCTCCAGGGGAGAGGCAGATACGCAGTATTTT.

The chain joins TRBV19 to TRBJ1-5; the D gene is possibly TRBD1 (6 bases). The CDR3 is 15 residues long. Germline CDR1 is LNHDA and CDR2 is SQIVND (reference sequence). The germline V and J ends were trimmed by 5 bases and 3 bases, with 14 bases remaining between them. Here the CDR3 reads CASSYNRDNNQPQHF. Here the CDR3 DNA reads TGTGCCAGTAGTTATAACCGGGACAACAATCAGCCCCAGCATTTT.

The chain combines TRBV7-6 with TRBJ2-6; 8 nucleotides match TRBD1. Trimming took 4 bases from V and 0 from J; bases not matched to a gene: 14. CDR3 length equals 20 residues. Germline-derived CDR1 and CDR2 are SGHVS and FNYEAQ. CDR3 in amino acids: CASSYRDRIYLSSGANVLTF. CDR3 nucleotides: TGTGCCAGCAGCTACCGGGACAGGATCTATTTAAGCTCTGGGGCCAACGTCCTGACTTTC.

This chain joins TRBV10-3 and TRBJ1-2, with TRBD1 identical over 8 bases. Per the germline V gene, CDR1 is ENHRY and CDR2 is SYGVKD. V lost 7 bases, J lost 8 bases, and 6 bases stayed unmatched. This CDR3 has 12 amino acids. The CDR3 DNA reads TGTGCCATCACCTTGGACAGGGAAGGCTACACCTTC. Translating it yields CAITLDREGYTF.

V usage is TRBV30 and J usage is TRBJ2-5; 11 bases fit TRBD2. CDR1 GTSNPN and CDR2 SVGIG come from the germline V gene (reference sequence). Trimming cost V 0 bases and J 4 bases; bases outside gene matches: 10. CDR3 length: 17 amino acids. The CDR3 region is CAWSVGLAGGQGETQYF. Written as DNA, the CDR3 is TGTGCCTGGAGTGTTGGGCTAGCGGGAGGACAAGGAGAGACCCAGTACTTC.

The chain recombines TRBV6-1 with TRBJ1-6, with 8 bases matching TRBD1. CDR3 size: 13 residues. Germline CDR1 is MNHNS and CDR2 is SASEGT. J gave up 10 bases and V 7 bases, and 6 bases lay outside the gene matches. CDR3 sequence (DNA): TGTGCCAGCAACGACAGGGGAATATCACCCCTCCACTTT. Its translation: CASNDRGISPLHF.

Here the CDR3 reads CASSSWTSPYEQYF. The CDR3, as DNA: TGTGCCAGCAGCTCATGGACTAGTCCCTACGAGCAGTACTTC. J is TRBJ2-7 and V is TRBV7-9; 7 bases fit TRBD2. CDR3 length: 14 residues. The V gene end was trimmed by 4 bases and the J gene end by 2 bases; junction bases not matched to a gene: 5. The germline CDR1 and CDR2 sequences are SEHNR and FQNEAQ (reference sequence).

This clone was picked up one time. The rearrangement links TRBV5-1 to TRBJ2-7; 9 bases are a match to TRBD2. The CDR3 extends over 15 amino acids. The V gene's germline CDR1 is SGHRS and CDR2 YFSETQ. With 0 bases clipped from V and 1 base from J, the junction kept 2 bases outside the gene matches. This CDR3 reads CASSLGGGASYEQYF. The CDR3 bases are TGCGCCAGCAGCTTGGGCGGGGGGGCTTCCTACGAGCAGTACTTC.

V and J are TRBV11-2 and TRBJ1-1; D call uncertain. V lost 5 bases to trimming and J lost 4 bases, with 8 bases between them. The germline V gene encodes CDR1 SGHAT and CDR2 FQNNGV. The CDR3 runs 12 residues. This chain's CDR3 is CASSQIRTEAFF. The CDR3 region has the DNA TGTGCCAGCAGCCAGATTCGCACTGAAGCTTTCTTT. Based on the CDR3 plus reference TRBV11-2 and TRBJ1-1, the full variable domain is EAGVAQSPRYKIIEKRQSVAFWCNPISGHATLYWYQQILGQGPKLLIQFQNNGVVDDSQLPKDRFSAERLKGVDSTLKIQPAKLEDSAVYLCASSQIRTEAFFGQGTRLTVV.

This chain uses TRBV24-1 with TRBJ2-1; D is possibly TRBD2 (6 bases). Trimming cost V 9 bases and J 5 bases, with 19 bases left between them. Germline V gene data show CDR1 as KGHDR and CDR2 as SFDVKD. The CDR3 is made up of 15 amino acids. In DNA, the CDR3 is TGTGCCACCCGCGACGGGGGTGATGCCCACAATGAGCAGTTCTTC. This encodes CATRDGGDAHNEQFF.